These T cell receptor beta chains were read from a single sample in a study of identical twins. Using its own MiXCR run on the 5' RACE reads, TCRdb lists one record per CDR3 protein. Of around 280,000 distinct CDR3 sequences in the sample, roughly 8.6% were seen once. These sequences were also reported in another study, on yellow fever vaccine responses in identical twins.

Source material: memory (CD45RO+) T cells sorted from blood. Receptors were obtained from a woman younger than 30 in good health. CDR3s include the opening cysteine and the closing phenylalanine or tryptophan. The order of the fields is V gene, clone size, D gene, J gene, CDR3 protein, CDR3 DNA. A D gene is named only where the DNA matches it firmly. Size tells how often a clone was seen (once, few, many) or the class of an expanded clone, and some rows leave it out.

>TRBV18|-|-|TRBJ2-5
CASSPRSNYQETQYF
TGTGCCAGCTCACCAAGGTCGAACTACCAAGAGACCCAGTACTTC
>TRBV15|-|-|TRBJ1-1
CATSRVRQNTEAFF
TGTGCCACCAGCAGAGTCCGGCAGAACACTGAAGCTTTCTTT
>TRBV5-1|many|-|TRBJ2-7
CASSSTRTYEQYF
TGCGCCAGCAGCTCCACTAGAACCTACGAGCAGTACTTC
>TRBV9|-|-|TRBJ2-6
CASSVQGAGANVLTF
TGTGCCAGCAGCGTGCAAGGGGCTGGGGCCAACGTCCTGACTTTC
>TRBV20-1|many|TRBD1|TRBJ1-2
CSAKGQAYIHGYTF
TGCAGTGCAAAGGGACAGGCGTACATACATGGCTACACCTTC
>TRBV12-3/TRBV12-4|few|-|TRBJ2-7
CASSRKINYEQYF
TGTGCCAGCAGTCGGAAGATAAACTACGAGCAGTACTTC
>TRBV12-3/TRBV12-4|many|TRBD2|TRBJ2-1
CASSLSGGPNEQFF
TGTGCCAGCAGTTTGTCGGGGGGGCCCAATGAGCAGTTCTTC
>TRBV12-3/TRBV12-4|many|-|TRBJ2-3
CASSLDRANTDTQYF
TGTGCCAGCAGTTTAGACAGGGCGAACACAGATACGCAGTATTTT
>TRBV21-1|-|-|TRBJ2-1
CASSKADRDRGDNEQFF
TGTGCCAGCAGCAAAGCGGACCGGGACAGGGGCGACAATGAGCAGTTCTTC
>TRBV28|-|-|TRBJ1-1
CASSFQPTGDTEAFF
TGTGCCAGCAGTTTCCAACCCACCGGAGACACTGAAGCTTTCTTT
>TRBV5-1|many|-|TRBJ2-3
CASSLELSDTQYF
TGCGCCAGCAGCTTGGAGCTGTCGGATACGCAGTATTTT
>TRBV12-5|-|-|TRBJ2-2
CASGLEAGELFF
TGTGCTAGTGGTTTGGAAGCCGGGGAGCTGTTTTTT
>TRBV19|few|-|TRBJ2-2
CASSIYGDGELFF
TGTGCCAGTAGTATCTACGGGGACGGGGAGCTGTTTTTT
>TRBV28|-|-|TRBJ1-2
CASISPGHYGYTF
TGTGCCAGCATCTCCCCGGGCCACTATGGCTACACCTTC
>TRBV12-3/TRBV12-4|many|TRBD1|TRBJ1-6
CASSPKTGQRSPLHF
TGTGCCAGCAGTCCCAAAACGGGACAGCGCTCACCCCTCCACTTT
>TRBV7-8|many|-|TRBJ2-7
CASSLASGQYF
TGTGCCAGCAGCTTAGCATCCGGACAGTACTTC
>TRBV7-3|many|TRBD1|TRBJ1-2
CASSLTRTGDNGYTF
TGTGCCAGCAGCTTAACCCGGACAGGGGATAATGGCTACACCTTC
>TRBV6-5|-|TRBD1|TRBJ2-1
CASSYGTELFF
TGTGCCAGCAGTTACGGGACAGAGTTATTCTTC
>TRBV28|many|-|TRBJ2-5
CASSFAGAEGETQYF
TGTGCCAGCAGTTTCGCCGGGGCAGAGGGTGAGACCCAGTACTTC
>TRBV29-1|-|-|TRBJ2-7
CSVGFAQGEQYF
TGCAGCGTGGGCTTTGCCCAGGGGGAGCAGTACTTC
>TRBV3-1|few|TRBD2|TRBJ2-3
CASSPIGLAGTDTQYF
TGTGCCAGCAGTCCTATTGGACTAGCGGGGACAGATACGCAGTATTTT
>TRBV6-1|few|TRBD1|TRBJ1-5
CASSEFDRGAHRPQHF
TGTGCCAGCAGTGAATTCGACAGGGGAGCTCATCGGCCCCAGCATTTT
>TRBV20-1|-|-|TRBJ2-3
CSARDPGDTQYF
TGCAGTGCTAGAGACCCTGGTGATACGCAGTATTTT
>TRBV28|-|-|TRBJ2-7
CASSLGTATGSEQYF
TGTGCCAGCAGTTTAGGCACCGCGACGGGGTCTGAGCAGTACTTC
>TRBV2|many|-|TRBJ1-5
CASSGGRDPGQPQHF
TGTGCCAGCAGTGGAGGCAGGGATCCAGGGCAGCCCCAGCATTTT
>TRBV27|many|-|TRBJ1-1
CASSFERGTEAFF
TGTGCCAGCAGTTTCGAACGGGGCACTGAAGCTTTCTTT
>TRBV18|-|-|TRBJ2-4
CASSQGTSALDIQYF
TGTGCCAGCTCTCAGGGGACATCTGCTTTGGACATTCAGTACTTC
>TRBV3-1|-|TRBD1|TRBJ2-6
CASSLTTGGKSGANVLTF
TGTGCCAGCAGCCTCACGACAGGGGGGAAGTCTGGGGCCAACGTCCTGACTTTC
>TRBV24-1|-|TRBD2|TRBJ2-7
CATSDTAGTYEQYF
TGTGCCACCAGTGATACAGCGGGAACCTACGAGCAGTACTTC
>TRBV12-3/TRBV12-4|many|TRBD2|TRBJ2-7
CASSPSGSWSYEQYF
TGTGCCAGCAGTCCGAGCGGGAGTTGGTCCTACGAGCAGTACTTC
>TRBV5-1|many|-|TRBJ2-5
CASSPRYQGGAGSTQETQYF
TGCGCCAGCAGCCCCCGGTATCAGGGGGGCGCGGGGTCGACACAAGAGACCCAGTACTTC
>TRBV12-3/TRBV12-4|-|TRBD1|TRBJ2-3
CASSLGDRGDTQYF
TGTGCCAGCAGTTTAGGGGACAGGGGGGATACGCAGTATTTT
>TRBV6-1|many|-|TRBJ2-6
CASGTSHSGANVLTF
TGTGCCAGCGGGACTTCTCATTCTGGGGCCAACGTCCTGACTTTC
>TRBV6-1|many|TRBD1|TRBJ1-1
CASRTGQIINTEAFF
TGTGCCAGCAGGACGGGACAGATCATCAACACTGAAGCTTTCTTT
>TRBV5-1|-|TRBD2|TRBJ2-7
CASSPTSGGVYEQYF
TGCGCCAGCAGCCCGACTAGCGGGGGAGTGTACGAGCAGTACTTC
>TRBV7-9|-|TRBD1|TRBJ1-1
CASSFFLQGADTEAFF
TGTGCCAGCAGCTTTTTCCTACAGGGGGCGGACACTGAAGCTTTCTTT
>TRBV6-1|-|TRBD1|TRBJ2-1
CASRGGQGMSGNEQFF
TGTGCCAGCAGGGGGGGACAGGGTATGAGTGGAAATGAGCAGTTCTTC